This note documents a single TCR beta chain sequence. Germline V gene sequence: CDR1 SGHRS, CDR2 YFSETQ. The CDR3 is 18 residues long. V dropped 0 bases and J dropped 0; count of bases not matched to a gene: 8. The data belong to a study of response to subunit inactivated influenza vaccine. TCRdb re-called the RT-PCR reads with MiXCR, one entry per CDR3 protein. The top ten hold roughly 10% of the sample, which has about 800,000 distinct CDR3 sequences, over 20% seen once. This chain joins TRBV5-1 and TRBJ2-5; 10 bases map to TRBD1. The sequencing here drew on PBMCs from blood, taken 5 days after vaccination. This TCR came from a man aged 45-65 years who received an inactivated influenza vaccine. CDR3 coding DNA: TGCGCCAGCAGCTTGGAGGGACCGGGACAGGGGAACCAAGAGACCCAGTACTTC. Translating gives CASSLEGPGQGNQETQYF.